This T cell receptor (beta chain) appears in the sequencing data of a study of OX40 agonist ivuxolimab in advanced cancers. Turning to the study itself: Therapy given before enrollment (anti-PD-1, anti-PD-L1 or anti-CTLA-4) was allowed, and around 40% had some. Partial responses were achieved by three patients, one with hepatocellular carcinoma and two with cutaneous melanoma.

Exclusion applied to patients with autoimmune disease history or systemic immunosuppression. Whole-study findings and limits: Clonal expansion by week 6 occurred in CD4+ and CD8+ blood T cells (at 0.1 to 3.0 mg/kg).

TCRdb's copy holds only in-frame clones and misses some; the assay was immunoSEQ multiplex PCR. The top ten clones hold approximately 7% of a sample with tens of thousands of clones, 65% to 85% of them seen once. Germline values: CDR1 LGHNA, CDR2 YNFKEQ. Deletions cut 3 bases from V and 3 bases from J, with 9 bases between. The length of the CDR3 is 13 residues. Regarding this clone: The target antigen is unknown.

The chain joins TRBV4-2 to TRBJ2-7, with D possibly TRBD2 on 5 matching bases. The sequenced sample was CD4+ or CD8+ T cells sorted from blood, obtained in a trial of the OX40 agonist ivuxolimab. The sequence was collected from an adult with an advanced solid tumor such as melanoma, head and neck, liver or kidney cancer. The CDR3: CASSQEASYEQYF. The CDR3 bases are TGTGCCAGCAGCCAGGAGGCCAGCTACGAGCAGTACTTC.